One and the same sample provided the 13 T cell receptor beta chains below, sequenced in a study of T cells after yellow fever vaccination (dated by TCRdb to between 2018 and 2021). The sample's treatment or condition, from its label and the paper: live attenuated yellow fever vaccine strain. The library relied on 5' RACE. Sequencing was carried out with an Illumina HiSeq 2500. The raw public reads went through TCRdb reprocessing: fastp at Q25, MiXCR clone calling, in-frame beta chains kept. Entries are consolidated by CDR3 protein sequence, retaining the most common genes and DNA. The sample profile shows about 320,000 distinct CDR3 sequences; around 7.3% of them were found once. The top ten clones comprise over 15% of the sample. The sample here was PBMCs, taken more than 40 days after the first yellow fever vaccination. The source is a man aged 18 to 30 who received the YFV17D yellow fever vaccine.

This clonotype appeared a few times. V usage is TRBV5-1 and J usage is TRBJ2-3; the D is unclear. The V end lost 4 bases, the J end lost 2 bases, and 8 bases lay between the germline ends. Germline lookup yields CDR1 SGHRS and CDR2 YFSETQ. The CDR3 has 13 residues. DNA of the CDR3: TGCGCCAGCAGCGGGTCCTACACAGATACGCAGTATTTT. It codes for CASSGSYTDTQYF.

This clonotype was found many times. This rearrangement joins TRBV2 to TRBJ2-7; tentatively, D is TRBD1 or TRBD2 (5 bases each). There are 12 residues in the CDR3. Per germline, CDR1 SNHLY and CDR2 FYNNEI. V lost 6 bases and J lost 3, with 9 bases in between. CDR3 sequence (DNA): TGTGCCAGCAGGGGGGACGGCTACGAGCAGTACTTC. Its protein product is CASRGDGYEQYF. Variable domain in full (rest from reference TRBV2 and TRBJ2-7): EPEVTQTPSHQVTQMGQEVILRCVPISNHLYFYWYRQILGQKVEFLVSFYNNEISEKSEIFDDQFSVERPDGSNFTLKIRSTKLEDSAMYFCASRGDGYEQYFGPGTRLTVT.

This clonotype was seen many times. This chain connects TRBV12-3 or TRBV12-4 to TRBJ2-1, with D possibly matching TRBD1 (5 bases). The CDR3 spans 15 residues. V lost 1 base and J 8 bases, leaving 15 bases between the germline ends. CDR3: CASSLEGNRGDEQFF. DNA of the CDR3: TGTGCCAGCAGTTTAGAGGGGAATCGAGGCGATGAGCAGTTCTTC.

The chain links TRBV5-4 to TRBJ2-7, with 8 bases fitting TRBD2. V was pared by 4 bases and J by 2 bases, with 11 bases of the junction left unmatched. Germline V gene data show CDR1 as SGHNT and CDR2 as YYREEE (reference sequence). The CDR3 has 16 amino acids. This chain's CDR3 is CASSPIRLARTYEQYF. CDR3 DNA sequence: TGTGCCAGCAGCCCCATAAGACTAGCGAGAACCTACGAGCAGTACTTC.

The chain combines TRBV12-3 or TRBV12-4 with TRBJ1-2; unclear D gene. V was shortened by 6 bases and J by 4 bases, with 21 bases between the two germline ends. The CDR3 spans 16 residues. The CDR3 region is CASRGIGIFTPYGYTF. The CDR3 DNA sequence: TGTGCCAGCAGGGGGATCGGAATCTTTACCCCCTATGGCTACACCTTC.

This clonotype was counted ten times or more. The chain employs TRBV5-1 and TRBJ1-3; D not certain. CDR1 SGHRS and CDR2 YFSETQ come from the germline V gene. This CDR3 has 17 residues. Trimming took off 0 bases at V and 3 bases at J, with 16 bases between the two ends. Here the CDR3 reads CASSLGTARLFGNTIYF. The CDR3 nucleotides are TGCGCCAGCAGCTTGGGTACGGCCAGGTTATTTGGAAACACCATATATTTT. Based on the CDR3 plus reference TRBV5-1 and TRBJ1-3, the full variable domain is KAGVTQTPRYLIKTRGQQVTLSCSPISGHRSVSWYQQTPGQGLQFLFEYFSETQRNKGNFPGRFSGRQFSNSRSEMNVSTLELGDSALYLCASSLGTARLFGNTIYFGEGSWLTVV.

The chain's CDR3 is CASSRTGNNEQFF. CDR3 nucleotide sequence: TGTGCCAGCTCACGGACAGGAAACAATGAGCAGTTCTTC. The chain couples TRBV18 to TRBJ2-1; 7 bases line up with TRBD1. CDR1 is KGHSH and CDR2 is LQKENI in the germline V gene. CDR3 length: 13 residues. Trimming took 4 bases from V and 5 from J; bases not matched to a gene: 2. Variable domain in full (rest from reference TRBV18 and TRBJ2-1): NAGVMQNPRHLVRRRGQEARLRCSPMKGHSHVYWYRQLPEEGLKFMVYLQKENIIDESGMPKERFSAEFPKEGPSILRIQQVVRGDSAAYFCASSRTGNNEQFFGPGTRLTVL.

Written as DNA, the CDR3 is TGCGCCAGCAGCCAGGAAGGGGGTCTGAGTACCGGGGAGCTGTTTTTT. Protein sequence: CASSQEGGLSTGELFF. This chain joins TRBV4-3 and TRBJ2-2, with D perhaps matching TRBD1 (6 bases). Per the germline V gene, CDR1 is LGHNA and CDR2 is YSLEER. The CDR3 runs to 16 residues. With 3 bases removed from V and 5 bases from J, the gap between germline ends came to 16 bases.

With regard to this clonotype: A junction end diverges from the germline sequence, so it may reflect a read error. The chain combines TRBV5-1 with TRBJ1-1; no clear D gene. This CDR3 contains 14 residues. Germline V lookup: CDR1 SGHRS, CDR2 YFSETQ. This CDR3 is CASSSGSFGSEALF. CDR3 DNA: TGCGCCAGCAGCTCCGGTTCCTTTGGGTCTGAAGCTCTCTTT.

This chain uses TRBV3-1 with TRBJ2-5; 8 bases agree with TRBD2. The CDR3 loop spans 15 amino acids. With V trimmed by 1 base and J by 1 base, 2 bases remained unmatched. Germline V lookup: CDR1 LGHDT, CDR2 YNNKEL (reference sequence). The CDR3 loop reads CASSQVGGAQETQYF. CDR3 DNA: TGTGCCAGCAGCCAAGTCGGGGGGGCCCAAGAGACCCAGTACTTC.

This clonotype was recorded at least ten times. The genes are TRBV7-9 and TRBJ2-7; perhaps TRBD1 as D (5 bases). The CDR3 loop spans 13 amino acids. CDR1 and CDR2 from the germline V gene are SEHNR and FQNEAQ (reference sequence). V lost 3 bases, J lost 3 bases, and 9 bases lay in between. The CDR3 is CASSFSGNYEQYV. The CDR3 DNA is TGTGCCAGCAGCTTTTCAGGGAACTACGAGCAGTACGTC.

This rearrangement joins TRBV12-3 or TRBV12-4 to TRBJ1-1, with 8 bases identical to TRBD1. V dropped 1 base and J dropped 4; count of bases not matched to a gene: 17. The CDR3 runs 19 residues. CDR3 residues: CASSLGGGRGRYEPTEAFF. The CDR3 DNA follows: TGTGCCAGCAGTTTAGGTGGAGGCAGGGGGCGATACGAGCCCACTGAAGCTTTCTTT.

The chain joins TRBV9 to TRBJ2-3; 11 bases align to TRBD2. V lost 2 bases and J lost 3; bases outside the gene matches: 5. This CDR3 spans 16 amino acids. The germline V gene has CDR1 SGDLS and CDR2 YYNGEE. CDR3 DNA sequence: TGTGCCAGCAGCGTCCTAGCGGGAGGTGGTACAGATACGCAGTATTTT. This encodes CASSVLAGGGTDTQYF.